This T cell receptor (beta chain) was found in a study of blood T cell repertoires in COVID-19. Overall study context: From T cells, B-cell-depleted T cells, or PBMCs came the material, which was cDNA or gDNA.

The CDR3 is made up of 12 amino acids. V shed 4 bases and J shed 3 bases, with 7 bases lying between them. The table came from immunoSEQ multiplex PCR; TCRdb's copy has only in-frame clones and leaves some out. The profile covers some 220,000 clones, with approximately 80% appearing a single time and 4.5% to 5.5% taken by the ten largest. Sequenced material: peripheral blood. The receptor was isolated from a woman aged 55-70 years who had recovered from COVID-19. This chain uses TRBV12-3 or TRBV12-4 with TRBJ2-7; D gene uncertain. CDR3 in DNA: TGTGCCAGCAGTTGGTCGGTCTACGAGCAGTACTTC. It translates to CASSWSVYEQYF.